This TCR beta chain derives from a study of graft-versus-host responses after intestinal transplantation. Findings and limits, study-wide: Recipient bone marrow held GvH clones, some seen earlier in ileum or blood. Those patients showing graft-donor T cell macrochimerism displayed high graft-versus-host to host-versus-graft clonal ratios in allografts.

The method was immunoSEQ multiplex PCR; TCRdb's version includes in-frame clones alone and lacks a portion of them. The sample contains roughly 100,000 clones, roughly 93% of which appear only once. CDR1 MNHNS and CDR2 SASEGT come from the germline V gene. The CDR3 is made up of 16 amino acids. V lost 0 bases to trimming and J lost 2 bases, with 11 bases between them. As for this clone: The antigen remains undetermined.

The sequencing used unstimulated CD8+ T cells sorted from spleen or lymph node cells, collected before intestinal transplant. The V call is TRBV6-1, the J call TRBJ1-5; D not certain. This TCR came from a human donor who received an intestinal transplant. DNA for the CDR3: TGTGCCAGCAGTGAAGCGCTAAGGTTAGGCAATCAGCCCCAGCATTTT. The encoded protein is CASSEALRLGNQPQHF.